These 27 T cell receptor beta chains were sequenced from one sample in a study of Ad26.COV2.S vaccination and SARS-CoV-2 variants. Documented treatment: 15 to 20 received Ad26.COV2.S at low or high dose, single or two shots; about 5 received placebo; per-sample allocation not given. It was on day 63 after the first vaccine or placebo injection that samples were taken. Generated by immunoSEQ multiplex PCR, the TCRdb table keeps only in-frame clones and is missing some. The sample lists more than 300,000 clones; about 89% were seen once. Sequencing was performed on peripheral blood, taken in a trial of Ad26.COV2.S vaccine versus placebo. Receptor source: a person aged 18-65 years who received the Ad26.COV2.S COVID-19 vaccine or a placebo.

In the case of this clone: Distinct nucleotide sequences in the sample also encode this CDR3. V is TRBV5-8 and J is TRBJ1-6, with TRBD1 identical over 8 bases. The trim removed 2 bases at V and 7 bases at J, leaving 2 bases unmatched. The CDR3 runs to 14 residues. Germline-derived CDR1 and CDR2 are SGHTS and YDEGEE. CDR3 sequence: CASSLGQGNSPLHF. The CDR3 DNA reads TGTGCCAGCAGCTTAGGACAGGGAAATTCACCCCTCCACTTT.

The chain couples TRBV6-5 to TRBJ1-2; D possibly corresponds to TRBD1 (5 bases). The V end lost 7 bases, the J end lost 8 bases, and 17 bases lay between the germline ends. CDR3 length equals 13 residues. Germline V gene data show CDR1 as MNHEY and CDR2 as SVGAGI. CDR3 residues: CASTRSGGVGYTF. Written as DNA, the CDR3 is TGTGCCAGCACCCGGAGTGGGGGGGTCGGCTACACCTTC.

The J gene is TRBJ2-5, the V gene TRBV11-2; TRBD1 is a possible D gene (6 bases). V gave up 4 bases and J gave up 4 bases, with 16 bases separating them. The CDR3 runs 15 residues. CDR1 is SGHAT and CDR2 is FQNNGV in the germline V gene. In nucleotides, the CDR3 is TGTGCCAGCAGCTCCTACCAGGGGTTCGGAGAGACCCAGTACTTC. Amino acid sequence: CASSSYQGFGETQYF.

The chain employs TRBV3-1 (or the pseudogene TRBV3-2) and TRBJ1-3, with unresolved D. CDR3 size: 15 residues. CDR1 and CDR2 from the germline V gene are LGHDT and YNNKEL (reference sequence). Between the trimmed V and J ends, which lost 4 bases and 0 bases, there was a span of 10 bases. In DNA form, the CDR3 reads TGTGCCAGCAGCCCGGACGGGAGCTCTGGAAACACCATATATTTT. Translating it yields CASSPDGSSGNTIYF.

The DNA for the CDR3 is TGTGCCAGTAGTATCCGGTCAGCGGGGGAGAACACCGGGGAGCTGTTTTTT. Its translation is CASSIRSAGENTGELFF. This chain links TRBV19 with TRBJ2-2, with 8 bases matching TRBD2. Per germline, CDR1 LNHDA and CDR2 SQIVND (reference sequence). There are 17 residues in the CDR3. The V gene end was trimmed by 3 bases and the J gene end by 1 base; junction bases not matched to a gene: 7.

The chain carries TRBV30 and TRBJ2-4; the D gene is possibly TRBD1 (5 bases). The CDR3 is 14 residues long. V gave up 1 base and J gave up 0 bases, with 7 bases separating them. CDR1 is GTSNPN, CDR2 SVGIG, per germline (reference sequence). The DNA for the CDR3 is TGTGCCTGGAGTGGACAGATAGCCAAAAACATTCAGTACTTC. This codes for CAWSGQIAKNIQYF. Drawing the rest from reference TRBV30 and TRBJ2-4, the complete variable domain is SQTIHQWPATLVQPVGSPLSLECTVEGTSNPNLYWYRQAAGRGLQLLFYSVGIGQISSEVPQNLSASRPQDRQFILSSKKLLLSDSGFYLCAWSGQIAKNIQYFGAGTRLSVL.

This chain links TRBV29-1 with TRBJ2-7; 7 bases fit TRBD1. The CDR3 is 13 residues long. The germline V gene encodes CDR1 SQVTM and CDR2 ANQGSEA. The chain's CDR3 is CSVKTGLGYEQYF. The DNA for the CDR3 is TGCAGTGTCAAGACAGGGTTAGGCTACGAGCAGTACTTC.

The chain's CDR3 is CASSQGRVAETQYF. In nucleotides, the CDR3 is TGTGCCAGCAGCCAAGGCAGGGTGGCAGAGACCCAGTACTTC. The chain carries TRBV3-1 (or the pseudogene TRBV3-2) and TRBJ2-5, with TRBD1 as a possible D gene (5 bases). Trimming shortened V by 1 base and J by 4 bases, and 10 bases separated the two germline ends. Germline values: CDR1 LGHDT, CDR2 YNNKEL (reference sequence). This CDR3 contains 14 residues.

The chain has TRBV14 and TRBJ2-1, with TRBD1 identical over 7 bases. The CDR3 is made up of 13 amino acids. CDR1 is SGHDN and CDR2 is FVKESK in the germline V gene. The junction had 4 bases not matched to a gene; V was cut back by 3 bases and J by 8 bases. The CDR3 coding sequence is TGTGCCAGCAGCCAGGGACAGTTCCATGAGCAGTTCTTC. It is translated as CASSQGQFHEQFF.

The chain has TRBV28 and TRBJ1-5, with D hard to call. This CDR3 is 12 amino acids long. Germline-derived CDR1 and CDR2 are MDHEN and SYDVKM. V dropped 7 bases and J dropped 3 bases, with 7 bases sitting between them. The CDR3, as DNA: TGTGCCAGCAAGGCGTTCAATCAGCCCCAGCATTTT. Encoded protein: CASKAFNQPQHF.

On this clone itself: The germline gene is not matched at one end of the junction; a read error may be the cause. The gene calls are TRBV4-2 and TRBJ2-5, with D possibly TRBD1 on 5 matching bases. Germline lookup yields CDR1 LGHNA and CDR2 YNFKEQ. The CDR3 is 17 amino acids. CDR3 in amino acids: CASSQGVPTAGQGTQYF. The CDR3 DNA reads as TGTGCCAGCAGCCAAGGAGTCCCGACGGCTGGACAAGGGACCCAGTACTTC.

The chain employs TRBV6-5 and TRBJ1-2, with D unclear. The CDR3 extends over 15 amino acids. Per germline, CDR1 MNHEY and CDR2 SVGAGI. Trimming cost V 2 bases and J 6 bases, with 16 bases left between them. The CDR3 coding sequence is TGTGCCAGCAGTTACGTCTCTGGAACAGAGCATGGCTACACCTTC. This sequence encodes CASSYVSGTEHGYTF.

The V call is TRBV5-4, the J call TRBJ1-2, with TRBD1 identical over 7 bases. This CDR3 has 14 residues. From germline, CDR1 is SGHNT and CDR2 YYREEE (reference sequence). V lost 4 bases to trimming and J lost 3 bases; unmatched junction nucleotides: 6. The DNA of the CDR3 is TGTGCCAGCAGCCCGGGACAGAACCACTATGGCTACACCTTC. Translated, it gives CASSPGQNHYGYTF.

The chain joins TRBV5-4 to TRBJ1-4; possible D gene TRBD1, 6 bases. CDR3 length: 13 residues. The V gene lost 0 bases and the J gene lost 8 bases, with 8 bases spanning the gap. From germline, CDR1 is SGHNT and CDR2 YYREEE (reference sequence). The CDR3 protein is CASSLAGVEKLFF. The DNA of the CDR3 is TGTGCCAGCAGCTTGGCAGGGGTCGAAAAACTGTTTTTT.

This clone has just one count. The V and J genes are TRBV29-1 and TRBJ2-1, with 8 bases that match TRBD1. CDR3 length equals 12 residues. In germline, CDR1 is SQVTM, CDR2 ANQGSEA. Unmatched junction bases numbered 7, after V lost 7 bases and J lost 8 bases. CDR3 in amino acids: CSATRGLDEQFF. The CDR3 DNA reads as TGCAGCGCTACCAGGGGGCTCGATGAGCAGTTCTTC.

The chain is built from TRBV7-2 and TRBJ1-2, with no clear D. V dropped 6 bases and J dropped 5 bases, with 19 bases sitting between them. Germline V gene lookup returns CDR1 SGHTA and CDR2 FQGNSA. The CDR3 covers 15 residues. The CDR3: CASSPQQGMIYGYTF. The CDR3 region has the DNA TGTGCCAGCAGTCCTCAACAAGGGATGATATATGGCTACACCTTC.

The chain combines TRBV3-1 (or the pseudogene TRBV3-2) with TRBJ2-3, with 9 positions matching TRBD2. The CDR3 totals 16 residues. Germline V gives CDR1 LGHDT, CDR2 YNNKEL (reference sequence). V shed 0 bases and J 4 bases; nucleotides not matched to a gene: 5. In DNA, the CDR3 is TGTGCCAGCAGCCAAGATCTAGCGGGACTTTCAGATACGCAGTATTTT. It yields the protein CASSQDLAGLSDTQYF.

The CDR3 nucleotides are TGCGCCAGCAGCTTGGCCCTGGGATTTCAAGATACGCAGTATTTT. Amino acids: CASSLALGFQDTQYF. The rearrangement links TRBV5-1 to TRBJ2-3; D remains ambiguous. The CDR3 is made up of 15 amino acids. Germline V CDR1 and CDR2: SGHRS, YFSETQ. With 0 bases removed from V and 5 bases from J, the gap between germline ends came to 13 bases.

DNA for the CDR3: TGTGCCACCAGCAGAGAGCAGGGGGCCGGGGGGGAAAAACTGTTTTTT. Protein sequence: CATSREQGAGGEKLFF. The chain has TRBV15 and TRBJ1-4; 8 bases match TRBD1. The germline CDR1 and CDR2 sequences are LNHNV and YYDKDF (reference sequence). V was clipped by 0 bases and J by 8 bases; unmatched bases: 8. CDR3 length: 16 amino acids.

The CDR3, as DNA: TGTGCCAGCAGCACTCACCGGGACAGGGATTTGCATCAGCCCCAGCATTTT. The encoded protein is CASSTHRDRDLHQPQHF. The rearrangement uses TRBV28 and TRBJ1-5; TRBD1 matches at 9 bases. V lost 6 bases to trimming and J lost 5 bases; unmatched junction nucleotides: 14. There are 17 residues in the CDR3. CDR1 and CDR2 (germline): MDHEN, SYDVKM.

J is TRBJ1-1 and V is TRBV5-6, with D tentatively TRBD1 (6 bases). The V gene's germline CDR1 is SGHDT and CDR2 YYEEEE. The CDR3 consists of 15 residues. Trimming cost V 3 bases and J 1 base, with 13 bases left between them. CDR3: CASSSDGGANTEAFF. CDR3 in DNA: TGTGCCAGCAGCTCTGACGGGGGGGCGAACACTGAAGCTTTCTTT.

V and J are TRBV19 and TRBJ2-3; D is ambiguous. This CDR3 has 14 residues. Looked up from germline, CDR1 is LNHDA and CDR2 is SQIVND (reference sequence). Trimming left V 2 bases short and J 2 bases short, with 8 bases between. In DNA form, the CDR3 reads TGTGCCAGTAGTATACTCCCTTACACAGATACGCAGTATTTT. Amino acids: CASSILPYTDTQYF.

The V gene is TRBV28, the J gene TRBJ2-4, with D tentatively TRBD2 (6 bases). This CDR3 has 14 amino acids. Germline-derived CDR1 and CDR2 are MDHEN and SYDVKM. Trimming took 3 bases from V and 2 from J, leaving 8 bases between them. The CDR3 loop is CASSFGGTKNIQYF. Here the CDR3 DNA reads TGTGCCAGCAGTTTCGGGGGTACCAAAAACATTCAGTACTTC.

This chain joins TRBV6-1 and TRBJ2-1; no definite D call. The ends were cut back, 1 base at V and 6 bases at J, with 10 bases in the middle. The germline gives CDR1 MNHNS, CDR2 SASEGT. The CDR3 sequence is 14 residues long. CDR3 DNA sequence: TGTGCCAGCAGTGAAGTGAGGACCCCCAATGAGCAGTTCTTC. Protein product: CASSEVRTPNEQFF.

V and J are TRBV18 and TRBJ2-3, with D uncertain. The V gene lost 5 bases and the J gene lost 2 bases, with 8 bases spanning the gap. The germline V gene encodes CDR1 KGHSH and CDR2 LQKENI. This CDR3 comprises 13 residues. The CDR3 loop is CASSGQHTDTQYF. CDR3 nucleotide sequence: TGTGCCAGCTCAGGGCAGCACACAGATACGCAGTATTTT.

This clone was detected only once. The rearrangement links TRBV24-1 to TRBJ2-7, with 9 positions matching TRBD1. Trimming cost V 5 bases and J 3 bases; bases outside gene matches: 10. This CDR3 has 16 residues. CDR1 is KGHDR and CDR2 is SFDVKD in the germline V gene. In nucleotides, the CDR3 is TGTGCCACCAGTGGAAGAACCGGGACAGGGCGCTACGAGCAGTACTTC. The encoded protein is CATSGRTGTGRYEQYF.

The CDR3 loop is CASSSPGSLQTQYF. The CDR3 DNA is TGTGCCAGCAGTTCCCCCGGGTCCCTTCAGACCCAGTACTTC. The chain has TRBV7-9 and TRBJ2-5; D remains unclear. There are 14 residues in the CDR3. Per the germline V gene, CDR1 is SEHNR and CDR2 is FQNEAQ (reference sequence). V gave up 6 bases and J gave up 6 bases, with 17 bases separating them. Complete variable domain (other parts from reference TRBV7-9 and TRBJ2-5): DTGVSQNPRHKITKRGQNVTFRCDPISEHNRLYWYRQTLGQGPEFLTYFQNEAQLEKSRLLSDRFSAERPKGSFSTLEIQRTEQGDSAMYLCASSSPGSLQTQYFGPGTRLLVL.